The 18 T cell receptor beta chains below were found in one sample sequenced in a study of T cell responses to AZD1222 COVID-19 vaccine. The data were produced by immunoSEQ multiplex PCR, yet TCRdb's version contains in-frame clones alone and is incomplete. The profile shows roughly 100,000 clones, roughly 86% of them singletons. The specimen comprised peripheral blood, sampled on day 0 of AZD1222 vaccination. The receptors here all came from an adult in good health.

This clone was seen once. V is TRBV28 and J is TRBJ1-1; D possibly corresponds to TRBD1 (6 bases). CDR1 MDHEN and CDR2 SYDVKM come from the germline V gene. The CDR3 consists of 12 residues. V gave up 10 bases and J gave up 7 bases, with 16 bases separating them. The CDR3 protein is CATLGGFGEAFF. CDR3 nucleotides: TGTGCCACCTTAGGGGGTTTTGGTGAAGCTTTCTTT.

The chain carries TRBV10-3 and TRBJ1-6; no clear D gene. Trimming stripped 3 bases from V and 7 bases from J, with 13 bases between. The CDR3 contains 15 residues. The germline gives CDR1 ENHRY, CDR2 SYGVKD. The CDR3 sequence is CAISDKGAGNSPLHF. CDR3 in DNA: TGTGCCATCAGTGATAAGGGTGCGGGGAATTCACCCCTCCACTTT.

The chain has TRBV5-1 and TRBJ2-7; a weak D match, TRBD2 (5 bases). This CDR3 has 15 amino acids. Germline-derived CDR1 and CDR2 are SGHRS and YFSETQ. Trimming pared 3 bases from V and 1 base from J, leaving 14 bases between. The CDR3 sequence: CASSSSGTPSYEQYF. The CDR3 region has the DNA TGCGCCAGCAGCTCCTCGGGAACCCCATCCTACGAGCAGTACTTC.

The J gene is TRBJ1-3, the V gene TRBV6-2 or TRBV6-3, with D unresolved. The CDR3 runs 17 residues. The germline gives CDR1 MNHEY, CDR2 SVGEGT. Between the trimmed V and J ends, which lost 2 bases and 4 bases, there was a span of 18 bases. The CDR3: CASSYGLASSAGNTIYF. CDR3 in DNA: TGTGCCAGCAGTTACGGACTAGCAAGCAGTGCGGGAAACACCATATATTTT.

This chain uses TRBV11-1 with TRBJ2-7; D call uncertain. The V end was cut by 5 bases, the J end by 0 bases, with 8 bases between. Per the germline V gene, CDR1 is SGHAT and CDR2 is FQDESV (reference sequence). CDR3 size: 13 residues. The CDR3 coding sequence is TGTGCCAGCAGCAGGGCCAGCTCCTACGAGCAGTACTTC. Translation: CASSRASSYEQYF.

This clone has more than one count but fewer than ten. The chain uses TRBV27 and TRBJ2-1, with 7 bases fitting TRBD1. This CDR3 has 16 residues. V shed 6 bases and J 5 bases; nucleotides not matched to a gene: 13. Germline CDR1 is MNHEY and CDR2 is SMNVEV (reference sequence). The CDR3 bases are TGTGCCAGCAGGACTCTCCCGGAAGGGGGCAACAATGAGCAGTTCTTC. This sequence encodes CASRTLPEGGNNEQFF.

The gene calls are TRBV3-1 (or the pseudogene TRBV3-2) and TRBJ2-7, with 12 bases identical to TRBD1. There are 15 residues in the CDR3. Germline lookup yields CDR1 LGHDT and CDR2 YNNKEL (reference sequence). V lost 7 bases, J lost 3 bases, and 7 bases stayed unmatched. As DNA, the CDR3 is TGTGCCAGCATTCCGGGACAGGGGGCCAACTACGAGCAGTACTTC. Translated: CASIPGQGANYEQYF.

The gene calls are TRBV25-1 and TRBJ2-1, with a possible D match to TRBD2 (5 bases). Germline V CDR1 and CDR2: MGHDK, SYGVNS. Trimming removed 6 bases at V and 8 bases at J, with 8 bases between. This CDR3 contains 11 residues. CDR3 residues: CASRLVYEQFF. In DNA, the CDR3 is TGTGCCAGCAGACTAGTTTATGAGCAGTTCTTC.

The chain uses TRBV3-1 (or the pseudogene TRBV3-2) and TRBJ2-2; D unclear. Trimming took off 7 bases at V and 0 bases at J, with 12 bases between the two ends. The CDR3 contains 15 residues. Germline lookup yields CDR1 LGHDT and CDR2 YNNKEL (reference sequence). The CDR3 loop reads CASTPWDANTGELFF. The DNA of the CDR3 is TGTGCCAGCACCCCCTGGGATGCGAACACCGGGGAGCTGTTTTTT.

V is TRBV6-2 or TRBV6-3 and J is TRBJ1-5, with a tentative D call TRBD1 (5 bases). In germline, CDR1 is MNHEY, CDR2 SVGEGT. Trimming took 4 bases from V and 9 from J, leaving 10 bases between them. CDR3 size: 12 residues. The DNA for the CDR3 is TGTGCCAGCAGTTCCCGGGGGGGGCCCCAGCATTTT. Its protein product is CASSSRGGPQHF.

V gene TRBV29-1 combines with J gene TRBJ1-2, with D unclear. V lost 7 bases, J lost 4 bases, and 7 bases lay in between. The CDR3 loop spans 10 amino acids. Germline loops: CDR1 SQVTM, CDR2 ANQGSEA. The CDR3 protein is CSAKGYGYTF. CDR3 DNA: TGCAGCGCCAAGGGCTATGGCTACACCTTC.

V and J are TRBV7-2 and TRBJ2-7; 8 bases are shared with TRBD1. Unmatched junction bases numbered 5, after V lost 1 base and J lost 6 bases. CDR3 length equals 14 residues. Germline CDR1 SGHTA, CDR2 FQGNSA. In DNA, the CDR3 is TGTGCCAGCAGCTTAGGGCAGGGGGCGTTCGAGCAGTACTTC. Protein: CASSLGQGAFEQYF.

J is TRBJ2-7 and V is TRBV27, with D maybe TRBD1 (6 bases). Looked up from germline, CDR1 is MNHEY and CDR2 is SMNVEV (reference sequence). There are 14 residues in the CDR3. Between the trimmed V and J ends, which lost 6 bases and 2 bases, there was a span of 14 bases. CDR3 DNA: TGTGCCAGCAGGCCCACAGGGTTCGCCTACGAGCAGTACTTC. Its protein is CASRPTGFAYEQYF.

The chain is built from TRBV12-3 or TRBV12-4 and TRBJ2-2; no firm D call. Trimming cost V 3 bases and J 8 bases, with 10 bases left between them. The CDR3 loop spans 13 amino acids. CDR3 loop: CASSFRARGELFF. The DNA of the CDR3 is TGTGCCAGCAGTTTCCGGGCGAGGGGGGAGCTGTTTTTT.

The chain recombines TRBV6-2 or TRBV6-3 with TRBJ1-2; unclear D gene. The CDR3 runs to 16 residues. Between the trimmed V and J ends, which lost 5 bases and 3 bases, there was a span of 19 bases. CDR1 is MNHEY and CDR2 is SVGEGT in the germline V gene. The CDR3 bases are TGTGCCAGCAGTGACCGGGAGCTGAAATTTGACTATGGCTACACCTTC. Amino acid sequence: CASSDRELKFDYGYTF.

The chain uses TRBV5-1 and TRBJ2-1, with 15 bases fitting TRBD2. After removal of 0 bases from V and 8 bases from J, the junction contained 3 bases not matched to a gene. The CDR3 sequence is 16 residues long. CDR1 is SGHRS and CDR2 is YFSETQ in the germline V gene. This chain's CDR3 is CASSLVRTSGRDEQFF. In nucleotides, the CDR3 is TGCGCCAGCAGCTTGGTAAGGACTAGCGGGAGGGATGAGCAGTTCTTC. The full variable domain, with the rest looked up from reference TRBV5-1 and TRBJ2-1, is KAGVTQTPRYLIKTRGQQVTLSCSPISGHRSVSWYQQTPGQGLQFLFEYFSETQRNKGNFPGRFSGRQFSNSRSEMNVSTLELGDSALYLCASSLVRTSGRDEQFFGPGTRLTVL.

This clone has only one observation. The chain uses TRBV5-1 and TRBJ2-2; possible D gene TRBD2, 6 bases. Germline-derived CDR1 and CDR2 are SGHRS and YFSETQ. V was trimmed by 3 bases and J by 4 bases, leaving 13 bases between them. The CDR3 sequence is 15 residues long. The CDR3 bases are TGCGCCAGCAGCTCGGGACTGCTGATCACCGGGGAGCTGTTTTTT. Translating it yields CASSSGLLITGELFF.

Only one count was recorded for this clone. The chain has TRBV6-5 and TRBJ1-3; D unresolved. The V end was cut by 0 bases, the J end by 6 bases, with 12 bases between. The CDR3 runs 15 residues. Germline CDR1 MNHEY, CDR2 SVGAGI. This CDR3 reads CASSYSQNSENTIYF. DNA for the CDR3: TGTGCCAGCAGTTACTCTCAAAATAGTGAAAACACCATATATTTT.